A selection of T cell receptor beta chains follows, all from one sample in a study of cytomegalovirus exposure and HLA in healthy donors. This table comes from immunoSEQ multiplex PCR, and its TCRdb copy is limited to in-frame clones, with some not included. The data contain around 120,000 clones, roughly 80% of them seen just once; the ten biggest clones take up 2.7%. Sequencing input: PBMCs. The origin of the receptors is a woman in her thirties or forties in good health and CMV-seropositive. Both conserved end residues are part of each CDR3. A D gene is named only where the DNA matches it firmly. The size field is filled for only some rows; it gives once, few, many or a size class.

CASSLIRVNTEAFF | TGTGCCAGCAGCTTAATACGGGTGAACACTGAAGCTTTCTTT | NA | TRBJ1-1 | NA | TRBV7-2
CASGGLSAGTVRGYTF | TGTGCCAGCGGTGGCCTTTCTGCGGGGACTGTTCGCGGCTACACCTTC | NA | TRBJ1-2 | few | TRBV6-1
CASSPTGVEQYF | TGTGCCAGTAGCCCTACAGGGGTGGAGCAGTACTTC | TRBD1 | TRBJ2-7 | NA | TRBV19
CASIGLGLRPSIGGTDTQYF | TGTGCCAGCATAGGTCTTGGATTGAGACCCTCAATTGGAGGCACAGATACGCAGTATTTT | NA | TRBJ2-3 | NA | TRBV2
CASSSDRVGQETQYF | TGCGCCAGCAGCTCGGACAGGGTAGGCCAAGAGACCCAGTACTTC | TRBD1 | TRBJ2-5 | few | TRBV5-1
CSATGRTYEQYF | TGCAGCGCGACAGGGAGAACCTACGAGCAGTACTTC | TRBD1 | TRBJ2-7 | NA | TRBV29-1
CASSEDGGRPITDTQYF | TGTGCCAGCAGTGAAGATGGTGGGAGGCCGATCACAGATACGCAGTATTTT | NA | TRBJ2-3 | NA | TRBV6-1
CASSRTGIQNYGYTF | TGTGCCAGCAGCCGTACAGGGATACAAAACTATGGCTACACCTTC | NA | TRBJ1-2 | NA | TRBV11-2
CASSLRVGGASYNEQFF | TGTGCCAGCAGCTTAAGGGTCGGGGGGGCGTCCTACAATGAGCAGTTCTTC | TRBD2 | TRBJ2-1 | NA | TRBV7-6
CASSVTRRDEQYF | TGTGCCAGCAGTGTAACTAGAAGAGACGAGCAGTACTTC | NA | TRBJ2-7 | NA | TRBV6-1
CASSSDHDRGGTEAFF | TGTGCCAGCAGCTCCGACCACGACAGGGGTGGCACTGAAGCTTTCTTT | TRBD1 | TRBJ1-1 | NA | TRBV7-9
CASSPERASEAFF | TGTGCCAGCAGCCCTGAGAGGGCGAGTGAAGCTTTCTTT | NA | TRBJ1-1 | NA | TRBV5-5
CASSLPLLDQETQYF | TGTGCCAGCAGTTTACCCCTACTAGACCAAGAGACCCAGTACTTC | NA | TRBJ2-5 | NA | TRBV7-9
CASSLKGLSGTDTQYF | TGTGCCAGCAGCTTAAAGGGACTAAGTGGCACAGATACGCAGTATTTT | TRBD2 | TRBJ2-3 | NA | TRBV7-9
CASSLTGLVVDTQYF | TGTGCCAGCAGCTTAACGGGCCTGGTGGTTGATACGCAGTATTTT | NA | TRBJ2-3 | once | TRBV7-3
CASSDNLAGYEQYF | TGTGCCAGCAGTGATAATCTAGCGGGGTACGAGCAGTACTTC | TRBD2 | TRBJ2-7 | NA | TRBV6-1
CASSAGPYNSPLHF | TGTGCCAGCAGTGCAGGGCCCTATAATTCCCCCCTCCACTTT | NA | TRBJ1-6 | NA | TRBV6-1
CASSLPGQGECNQPQHF | TGTGCCAGCAGCCTACCGGGACAGGGGGAGTGCAATCAGCCCCAGCATTTT | TRBD1 | TRBJ1-5 | NA | TRBV7-4
CASSLYAGSPRGEAFF | TGTGCCAGCTCACTCTATGCAGGCTCTCCGAGGGGGGAAGCTTTCTTT | NA | TRBJ1-1 | NA | TRBV18
CASSPTGGDTGELFF | TGTGCCAGCAGCCCGACAGGGGGTGACACCGGGGAGCTGTTTTTT | TRBD1 | TRBJ2-2 | few | TRBV7-9
CASSYGQGRNEKLFF | TGTGCCAGCAGTTACGGGCAGGGCCGTAATGAAAAACTGTTTTTT | NA | TRBJ1-4 | NA | TRBV6-6
CASLGRGLGEAFF | TGTGCCAGCCTCGGGCGGGGGCTGGGGGAAGCTTTCTTT | NA | TRBJ1-1 | NA | TRBV7-8
CASSSPGQLNYGYTF | TGTGCCAGCAGTTCCCCGGGACAGCTTAACTATGGCTACACCTTC | TRBD1 | TRBJ1-2 | NA | TRBV6-5
CASSQLARDYEQYF | TGTGCCAGCAGCCAACTAGCGAGAGACTACGAGCAGTACTTC | TRBD2 | TRBJ2-7 | NA | TRBV7-6
CASSMGLAGGTGANVLTF | TGTGCCAGTAGTATGGGACTAGCGGGAGGGACCGGGGCCAACGTCCTGACTTTC | TRBD2 | TRBJ2-6 | NA | TRBV19
CAKLPGSNQPQHF | TGCGCCAAACTCCCAGGGAGCAATCAGCCCCAGCATTTT | NA | TRBJ1-5 | NA | TRBV10-2
CASSPYNSPLHF | TGTGCCAGCAGCCCGTATAATTCACCCCTCCACTTT | NA | TRBJ1-6 | NA | TRBV6-1
CASSTRSSSGGEQFF | TGCGCCAGCAGCACGCGCAGTAGCTCGGGGGGTGAGCAGTTCTTC | TRBD2 | TRBJ2-1 | NA | TRBV4-3
CASSHARDSSTGELFF | TGTGCCAGCAGCCATGCTCGGGACTCAAGCACCGGGGAGCTGTTTTTT | NA | TRBJ2-2 | NA | TRBV4-2
CAWNRDRQETQYF | TGTGCCTGGAACCGGGACAGGCAAGAGACCCAGTACTTC | TRBD1 | TRBJ2-5 | NA | TRBV30
CASSLRREPYNEQFF | TGTGCCAGCAGCTTGCGACGGGAGCCCTACAATGAGCAGTTCTTC | NA | TRBJ2-1 | NA | TRBV7-3
CASSFDRGRTDTQYF | TGTGCCAGCAGCTTCGACAGGGGGAGGACAGATACGCAGTATTTT | TRBD1 | TRBJ2-3 | NA | TRBV11-2
CASSYSRGPNEKLFF | TGTGCCAGCAGTTACTCTCGGGGTCCCAATGAAAAACTGTTTTTT | NA | TRBJ1-4 | few | TRBV6-6
CSVGKPGQMMNTEAFF | TGCAGCGTTGGAAAGCCGGGACAGATGATGAACACTGAAGCTTTCTTT | TRBD1 | TRBJ1-1 | NA | TRBV29-1
CATSRGRGGNTIYF | TGTGCCACCAGCAGAGGAAGGGGGGGAAACACCATATATTTT | NA | TRBJ1-3 | NA | TRBV15
CASSAGAYGYTF | TGTGCCAGCAGCGCAGGGGCCTATGGCTACACCTTC | NA | TRBJ1-2 | NA | TRBV4-2
CASSLTGSPNYGYTF | TGTGCCAGCAGCTTAACAGGGAGTCCTAACTATGGCTACACCTTC | NA | TRBJ1-2 | NA | TRBV7-9
CASSLASYEQYF | TGTGCCAGCAGCTTAGCATCCTACGAGCAGTACTTC | NA | TRBJ2-7 | NA | TRBV11-2
CASSQADRGPTEAFF | TGTGCCAGCAGCCAGGCGGACAGGGGGCCCACTGAAGCTTTCTTT | TRBD1 | TRBJ1-1 | NA | TRBV4-2
CASSFGDRGNEQYF | TGTGCCAGCAGCTTCGGGGACAGGGGTAACGAGCAGTACTTC | TRBD1 | TRBJ2-7 | few | TRBV5-5
CAIRGGGITDTQYF | TGTGCCATCAGGGGCGGGGGCATCACAGATACGCAGTATTTT | NA | TRBJ2-3 | NA | TRBV10-3
CASSQGTGWDNEQFF | TGTGCCAGCAGCCAAGGGACAGGCTGGGACAATGAGCAGTTCTTC | TRBD1 | TRBJ2-1 | NA | TRBV7-9
CASSLEGLAFYEQYF | TGTGCCAGCAGCTTGGAAGGACTAGCTTTCTACGAGCAGTACTTC | TRBD2 | TRBJ2-7 | NA | TRBV11-1
CASSPSAGHYGYTF | TGCGCCAGCAGTCCCTCAGCAGGCCACTATGGCTACACCTTC | NA | TRBJ1-2 | few | TRBV23-1
CAWSREQAGYGYTF | TGTGCCTGGAGTCGTGAGCAGGCTGGCTATGGCTACACCTTC | NA | TRBJ1-2 | NA | TRBV30
CARSPAGTGRNNEQFF | TGTGCCAGAAGCCCGGCCGGGACAGGGAGGAACAATGAGCAGTTCTTC | TRBD1 | TRBJ2-1 | NA | TRBV5-3
CASSRTGQVGAYNSPLHF | TGTGCCAGCAGCCGAACTGGCCAGGTCGGGGCCTATAATTCACCCCTCCACTTT | NA | TRBJ1-6 | NA | TRBV5-4
CSVGGVMNTEAFF | TGCAGCGTTGGGGGGGTGATGAACACTGAAGCTTTCTTT | NA | TRBJ1-1 | NA | TRBV29-1